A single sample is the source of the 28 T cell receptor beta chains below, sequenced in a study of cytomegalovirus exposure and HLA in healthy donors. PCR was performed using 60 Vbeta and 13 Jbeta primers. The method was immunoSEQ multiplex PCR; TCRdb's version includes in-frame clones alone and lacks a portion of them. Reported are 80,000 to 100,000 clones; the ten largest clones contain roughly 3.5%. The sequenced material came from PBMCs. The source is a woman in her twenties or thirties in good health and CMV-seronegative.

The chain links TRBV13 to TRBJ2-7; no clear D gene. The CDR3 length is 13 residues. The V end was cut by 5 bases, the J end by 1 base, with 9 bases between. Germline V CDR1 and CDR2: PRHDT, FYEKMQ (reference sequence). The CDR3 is CASSLQLSYEQYF. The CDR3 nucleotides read TGTGCCAGCAGCCTACAACTATCCTACGAGCAGTACTTC.

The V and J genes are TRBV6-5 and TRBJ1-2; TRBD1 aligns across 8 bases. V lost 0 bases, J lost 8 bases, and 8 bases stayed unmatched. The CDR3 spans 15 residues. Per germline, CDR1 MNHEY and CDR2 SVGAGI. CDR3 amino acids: CASSYSGQGASGYTF. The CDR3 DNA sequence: TGTGCCAGCAGTTACTCGGGGCAGGGGGCGTCGGGCTACACCTTC.

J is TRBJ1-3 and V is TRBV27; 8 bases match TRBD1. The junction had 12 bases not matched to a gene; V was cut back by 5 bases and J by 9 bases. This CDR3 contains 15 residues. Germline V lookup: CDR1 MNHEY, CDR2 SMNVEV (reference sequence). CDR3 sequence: CASSLTGTGRSTIYF. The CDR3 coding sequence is TGTGCCAGCAGTCTAACCGGGACAGGACGAAGCACCATATATTTT.

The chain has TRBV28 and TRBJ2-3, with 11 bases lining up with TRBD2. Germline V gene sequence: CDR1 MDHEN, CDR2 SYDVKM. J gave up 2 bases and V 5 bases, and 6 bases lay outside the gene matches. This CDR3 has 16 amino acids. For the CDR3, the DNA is TGTGCCAGCAGTCCTGGGACTAGCGGATTCACAGATACGCAGTATTTT. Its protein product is CASSPGTSGFTDTQYF. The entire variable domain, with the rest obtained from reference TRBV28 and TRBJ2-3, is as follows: DVKVTQSSRYLVKRTGEKVFLECVQDMDHENMFWYRQDPGLGLRLIYFSYDVKMKEKGDIPEGYSVSREKKERFSLILESASTNQTSMYLCASSPGTSGFTDTQYFGPGTRLTVL.

This chain's CDR3 is CASSVVGGLSGNTIYF. Here the CDR3 DNA reads TGTGCCAGCAGCGTAGTAGGGGGTCTCTCTGGAAACACCATATATTTT. This chain links TRBV9 with TRBJ1-3, with D perhaps TRBD1 (6 bases). Trimming took off 0 bases at V and 0 bases at J, with 10 bases between the two ends. Germline CDR1 reads SGDLS; CDR2 reads YYNGEE. CDR3 size: 16 residues.

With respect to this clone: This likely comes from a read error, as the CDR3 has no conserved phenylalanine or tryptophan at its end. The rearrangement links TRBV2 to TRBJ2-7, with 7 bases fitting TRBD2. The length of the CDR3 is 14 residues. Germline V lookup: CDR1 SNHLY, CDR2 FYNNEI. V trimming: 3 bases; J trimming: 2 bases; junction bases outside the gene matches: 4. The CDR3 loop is CASSDPLAAYEQYS. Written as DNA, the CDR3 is TGTGCCAGCAGTGATCCCCTAGCGGCCTACGAGCAGTACTCC.

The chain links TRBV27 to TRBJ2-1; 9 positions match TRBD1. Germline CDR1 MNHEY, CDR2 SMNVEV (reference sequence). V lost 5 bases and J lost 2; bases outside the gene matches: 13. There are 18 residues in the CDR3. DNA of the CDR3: TGTGCCAGCAGTCTAACAGGGGGCTATAGCTCCACCTACAATGAGCAGTTCTTC. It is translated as CASSLTGGYSSTYNEQFF.

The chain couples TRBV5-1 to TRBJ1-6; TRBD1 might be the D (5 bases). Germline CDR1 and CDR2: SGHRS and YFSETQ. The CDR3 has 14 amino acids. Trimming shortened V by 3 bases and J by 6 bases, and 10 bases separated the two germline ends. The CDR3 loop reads CASSYDRINSPLHF. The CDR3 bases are TGCGCCAGCAGCTATGACAGAATTAATTCACCCCTCCACTTT.

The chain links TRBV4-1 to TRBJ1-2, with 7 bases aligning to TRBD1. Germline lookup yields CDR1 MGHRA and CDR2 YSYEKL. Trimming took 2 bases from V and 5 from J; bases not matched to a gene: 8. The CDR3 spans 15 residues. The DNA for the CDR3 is TGCGCCAGCAGCCAAAGATTAACAGGGGCTTATGGCTACACCTTC. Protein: CASSQRLTGAYGYTF.

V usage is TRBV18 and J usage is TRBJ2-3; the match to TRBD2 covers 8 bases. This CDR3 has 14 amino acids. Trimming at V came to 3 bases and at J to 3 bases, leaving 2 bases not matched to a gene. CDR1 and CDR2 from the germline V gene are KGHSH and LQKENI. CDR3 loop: CASSPSGETDTQYF. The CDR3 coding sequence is TGTGCCAGCTCACCTAGCGGGGAAACAGATACGCAGTATTTT.

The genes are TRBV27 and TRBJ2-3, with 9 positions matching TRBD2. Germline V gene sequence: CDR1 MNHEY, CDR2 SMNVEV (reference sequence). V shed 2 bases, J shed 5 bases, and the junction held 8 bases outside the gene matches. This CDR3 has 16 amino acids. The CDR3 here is CASSLGIAGVIDTQYF. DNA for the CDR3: TGTGCCAGCAGTTTAGGAATAGCGGGAGTGATAGATACGCAGTATTTT.

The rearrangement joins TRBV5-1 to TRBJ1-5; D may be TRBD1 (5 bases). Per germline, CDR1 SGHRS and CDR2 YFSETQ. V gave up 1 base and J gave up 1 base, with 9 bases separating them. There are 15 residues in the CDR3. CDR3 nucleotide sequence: TGCGCCAGCAGCTTGAACGGGGGAAGCAATCAGCCCCAGCATTTT. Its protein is CASSLNGGSNQPQHF.

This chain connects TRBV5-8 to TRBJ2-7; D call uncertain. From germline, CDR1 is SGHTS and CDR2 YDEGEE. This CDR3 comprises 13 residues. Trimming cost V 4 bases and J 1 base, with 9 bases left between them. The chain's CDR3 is CASSASGSYEQYF. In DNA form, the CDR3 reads TGTGCCAGCAGCGCTTCAGGTTCCTACGAGCAGTACTTC.

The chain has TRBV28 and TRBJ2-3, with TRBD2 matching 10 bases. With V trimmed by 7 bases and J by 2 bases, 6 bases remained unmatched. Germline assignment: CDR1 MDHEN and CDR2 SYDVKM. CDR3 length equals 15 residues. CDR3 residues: CASTLAGGVTDTQYF. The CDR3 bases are TGTGCCAGCACATTAGCGGGAGGAGTCACAGATACGCAGTATTTT.

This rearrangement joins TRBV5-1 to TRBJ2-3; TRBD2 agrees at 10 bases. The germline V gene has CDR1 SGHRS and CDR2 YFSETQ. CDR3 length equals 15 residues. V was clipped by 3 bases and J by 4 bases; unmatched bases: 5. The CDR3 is CASSSSGGASDTQYF. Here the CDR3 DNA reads TGCGCCAGCAGCTCCAGCGGGGGGGCTTCAGATACGCAGTATTTT.

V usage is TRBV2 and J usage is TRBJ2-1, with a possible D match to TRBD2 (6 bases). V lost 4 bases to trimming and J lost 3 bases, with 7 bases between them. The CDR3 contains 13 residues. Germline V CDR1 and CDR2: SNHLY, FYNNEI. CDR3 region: CASSGGDYNEQFF. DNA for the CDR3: TGTGCCAGCAGTGGGGGGGACTACAATGAGCAGTTCTTC.

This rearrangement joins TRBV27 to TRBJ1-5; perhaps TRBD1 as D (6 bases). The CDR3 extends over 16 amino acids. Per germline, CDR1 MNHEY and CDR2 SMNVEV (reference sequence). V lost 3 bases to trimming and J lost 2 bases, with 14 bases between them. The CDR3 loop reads CASSLRGGIGNQPQHF. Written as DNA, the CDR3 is TGTGCCAGCAGTTTGCGAGGGGGAATTGGCAATCAGCCCCAGCATTTT.

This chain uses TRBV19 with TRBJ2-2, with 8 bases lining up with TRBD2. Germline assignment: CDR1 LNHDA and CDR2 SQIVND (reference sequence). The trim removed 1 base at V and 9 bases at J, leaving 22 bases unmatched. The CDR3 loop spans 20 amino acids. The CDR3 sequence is CASSIVARSGIRTGQRELFF. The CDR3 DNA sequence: TGTGCCAGTAGTATAGTCGCCCGTAGCGGGATAAGGACGGGTCAACGGGAGCTGTTTTTT.

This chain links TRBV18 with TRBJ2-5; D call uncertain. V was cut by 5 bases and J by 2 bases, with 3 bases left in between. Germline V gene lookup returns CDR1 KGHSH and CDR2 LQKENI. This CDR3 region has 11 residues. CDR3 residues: CASSSQETQYF. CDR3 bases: TGTGCCAGCTCATCTCAAGAGACCCAGTACTTC.

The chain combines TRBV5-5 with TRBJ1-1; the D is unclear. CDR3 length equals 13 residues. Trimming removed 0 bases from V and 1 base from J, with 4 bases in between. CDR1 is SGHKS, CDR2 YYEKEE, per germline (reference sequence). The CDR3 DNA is TGTGCCAGCAGCTTGGACAGGAACACTGAAGCTTTCTTT. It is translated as CASSLDRNTEAFF.

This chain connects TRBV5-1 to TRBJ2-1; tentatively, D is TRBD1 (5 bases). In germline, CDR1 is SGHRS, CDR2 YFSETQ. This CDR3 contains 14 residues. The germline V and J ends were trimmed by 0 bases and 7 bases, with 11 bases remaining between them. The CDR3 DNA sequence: TGCGCCAGCAGCTTGGGGCAGGGTAGGAATGAGCAGTTCTTC. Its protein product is CASSLGQGRNEQFF.

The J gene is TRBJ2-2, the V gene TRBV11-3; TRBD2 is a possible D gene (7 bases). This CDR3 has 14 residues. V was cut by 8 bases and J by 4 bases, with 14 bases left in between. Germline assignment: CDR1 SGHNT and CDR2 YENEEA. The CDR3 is CASAKGGATGELFF. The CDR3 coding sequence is TGTGCCAGCGCGAAAGGGGGGGCCACCGGGGAGCTGTTTTTT.

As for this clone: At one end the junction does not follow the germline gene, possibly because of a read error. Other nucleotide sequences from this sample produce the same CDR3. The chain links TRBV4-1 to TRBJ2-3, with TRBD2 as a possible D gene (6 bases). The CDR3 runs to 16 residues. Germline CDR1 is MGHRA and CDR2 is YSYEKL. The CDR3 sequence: CASSQDQSGAVDTQYF. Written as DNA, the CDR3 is TGTGCCAGCAGCCAAGATCAGTCGGGAGCCGTGGATACGCAGTATTTT.

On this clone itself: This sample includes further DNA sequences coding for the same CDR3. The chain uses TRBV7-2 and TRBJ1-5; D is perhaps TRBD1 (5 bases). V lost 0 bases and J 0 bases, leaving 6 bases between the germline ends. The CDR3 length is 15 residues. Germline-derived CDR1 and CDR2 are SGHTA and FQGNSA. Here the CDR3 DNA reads TGTGCCAGCAGCTTAGCGGGGGGTAGCAATCAGCCCCAGCATTTT. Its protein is CASSLAGGSNQPQHF.

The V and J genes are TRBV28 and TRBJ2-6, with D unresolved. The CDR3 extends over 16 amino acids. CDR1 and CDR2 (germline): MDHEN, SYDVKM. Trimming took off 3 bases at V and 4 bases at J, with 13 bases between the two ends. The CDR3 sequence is CASSLGIRLGANVLTF. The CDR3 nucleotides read TGTGCCAGCAGTTTGGGCATCCGCCTCGGGGCCAACGTCCTGACTTTC.

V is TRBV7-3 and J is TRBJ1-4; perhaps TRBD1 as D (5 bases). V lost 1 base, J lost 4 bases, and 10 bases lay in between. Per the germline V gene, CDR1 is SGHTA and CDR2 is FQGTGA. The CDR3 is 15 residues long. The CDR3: CASSLKGGVNEKLFF. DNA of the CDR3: TGTGCCAGCAGCTTAAAGGGAGGGGTTAATGAAAAACTGTTTTTT.

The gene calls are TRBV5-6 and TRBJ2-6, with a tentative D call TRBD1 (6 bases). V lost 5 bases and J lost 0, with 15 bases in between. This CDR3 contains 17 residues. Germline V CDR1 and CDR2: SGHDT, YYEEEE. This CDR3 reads CASSGQRSFSGANVLTF. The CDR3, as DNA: TGTGCCAGCAGTGGACAGCGATCCTTCTCTGGGGCCAACGTCCTGACTTTC.

As DNA, the CDR3 is TGTGCCAGCAGCTTAAATCCGGGGAAGAACACTGAAGCTTTCTTT. Translated, it gives CASSLNPGKNTEAFF. The chain is built from TRBV7-6 and TRBJ1-1, with unresolved D. The V and J ends lost 2 bases and 1 base respectively, with 11 bases between them. Germline loops: CDR1 SGHVS, CDR2 FNYEAQ. This CDR3 has 15 residues. Based on the CDR3 plus reference TRBV7-6 and TRBJ1-1, the full variable domain is GAGVSQSPRYKVTKRGQDVALRCDPISGHVSLYWYRQALGQGPEFLTYFNYEAQQDKSGLPNDRFSAERPEGSISTLTIQRTEQRDSAMYRCASSLNPGKNTEAFFGQGTRLTVV.